This passage covers 9 T cell receptor beta chains from one sample sequenced in a study of blood T cell repertoires in COVID-19. Generated by immunoSEQ multiplex PCR, the TCRdb table keeps only in-frame clones and is missing some. The profile shows about 300,000 clones, roughly nine tenths of them singletons. The sample consisted of peripheral blood. These TCRs come from a young man who had recovered from COVID-19.

The chain combines TRBV29-1 with TRBJ1-2; unclear D gene. Per germline, CDR1 SQVTM and CDR2 ANQGSEA. Trimming shortened V by 4 bases and J by 3 bases, and 9 bases separated the two germline ends. The CDR3 is 12 amino acids. CDR3 DNA sequence: TGCAGCGTTGTACTAGCGCACTATGGCTACACCTTC. This gives the protein CSVVLAHYGYTF.

V and J are TRBV7-9 and TRBJ2-1; tentatively, D is TRBD1 (5 bases). Germline lookup yields CDR1 SEHNR and CDR2 FQNEAQ (reference sequence). The CDR3 loop spans 16 amino acids. V lost 3 bases and J lost 6, with 18 bases in between. The CDR3 coding sequence is TGTGCCAGCAGCTTCGACTTGGGGCAGGATACCAATGAGCAGTTCTTC. Residues: CASSFDLGQDTNEQFF. The complete variable domain, with remaining parts taken from reference TRBV7-9 and TRBJ2-1, reads DTGVSQNPRHKITKRGQNVTFRCDPISEHNRLYWYRQTLGQGPEFLTYFQNEAQLEKSRLLSDRFSAERPKGSFSTLEIQRTEQGDSAMYLCASSFDLGQDTNEQFFGPGTRLTVL.

V usage is TRBV7-8 and J usage is TRBJ2-2; 7 bases are shared with TRBD2. Trimming cost V 5 bases and J 7 bases; bases outside gene matches: 10. The CDR3 is 15 amino acids. Germline V CDR1 and CDR2: SGHVS, FQNEAQ. The chain's CDR3 is CASSAPGTTVGELFF. The DNA for the CDR3 is TGTGCCAGCAGCGCCCCCGGGACTACCGTCGGGGAGCTGTTTTTT.

Only one count was recorded for this clone. The chain couples TRBV7-2 to TRBJ2-1; 10 bases match TRBD2. In germline, CDR1 is SGHTA, CDR2 FQGNSA. The CDR3 consists of 15 residues. With V trimmed by 2 bases and J by 10 bases, 8 bases remained unmatched. This chain's CDR3 is CASSLNSGGPGEQFF. The CDR3 nucleotides are TGTGCCAGCAGCTTAAATAGCGGGGGGCCGGGAGAGCAGTTCTTC. The full variable domain, with the rest looked up from reference TRBV7-2 and TRBJ2-1, is GAGVSQSPSNKVTEKGKDVELRCDPISGHTALYWYRQSLGQGLEFLIYFQGNSAPDKSGLPSDRFSAERTGGSVSTLTIQRTQQEDSAVYLCASSLNSGGPGEQFFGPGTRLTVL.

This sequence joins TRBV6-2 or TRBV6-3 and TRBJ1-2, with D possibly matching TRBD1 (5 bases). This CDR3 comprises 14 residues. V was pared by 2 bases and J by 4 bases, with 11 bases between. Germline V gene lookup returns CDR1 MNHEY and CDR2 SVGEGT. CDR3 in amino acids: CASSYGGTIYGYTF. The CDR3 nucleotides are TGTGCCAGCAGTTACGGGGGGACTATCTATGGCTACACCTTC.

This chain connects TRBV5-1 to TRBJ2-7, with TRBD2 as a possible D gene (6 bases). Trimming took 0 bases from V and 0 from J, leaving 10 bases between them. This CDR3 region has 15 residues. Per the germline V gene, CDR1 is SGHRS and CDR2 is YFSETQ. The DNA of the CDR3 is TGCGCCAGCAGCTTGGTGGGGGGACCCTCCTACGAGCAGTACTTC. Encoded protein: CASSLVGGPSYEQYF.

This chain joins TRBV30 and TRBJ1-2; a weak D match, TRBD1 (5 bases). Germline V lookup: CDR1 GTSNPN, CDR2 SVGIG (reference sequence). This CDR3 has 12 amino acids. Between the trimmed V and J ends, which lost 8 bases and 4 bases, there was a span of 14 bases. This CDR3 reads CAVPGDGYGYTF. In nucleotides, the CDR3 is TGTGCCGTCCCGGGGGACGGCTATGGCTACACCTTC.

The V and J genes are TRBV2 and TRBJ2-1, with 7 bases fitting TRBD1. The V gene's germline CDR1 is SNHLY and CDR2 FYNNEI. The CDR3 sequence is 15 residues long. J lost 8 bases, V lost 8 bases, and 15 bases had no gene match. The CDR3 sequence is CASLLDVGQVDEQFF. CDR3 sequence (DNA): TGTGCCAGCTTACTGGACGTCGGACAGGTTGATGAGCAGTTCTTC.

The chain has TRBV4-1 and TRBJ1-2; no clear D gene. Germline V lookup: CDR1 MGHRA, CDR2 YSYEKL. The V end was cut by 1 base, the J end by 8 bases, with 14 bases between. The CDR3 is made up of 14 amino acids. The CDR3 region has the DNA TGCGCCAGCAGCCAAGGGGGAGGGTTGGTCGGCTACACCTTC. Its protein is CASSQGGGLVGYTF.